The TCR beta chain described here comes from a study of vaccination effects on CD4 cells after COVID-19. Assay: immunoSEQ multiplex PCR; the TCRdb copy retains only in-frame clones and omits some. The sample yields more than 25,000 clones, approximately 61% seen once. CDR1 and CDR2 from the germline V gene are SGHRS and YFSETQ. This CDR3 spans 15 amino acids. V lost 0 bases and J lost 0, with 7 bases in between. This clone was seen a handful of times. Its antigen is undetermined. Using viral peptide pools, the ViraFEST assay grew out antigen-specific CD4+ T cells prior to sequencing. Culture lasted 10 days before CD4+ T cell isolation.

J is TRBJ2-1 and V is TRBV5-1; a possible D gene is TRBD2 (5 bases). The source material was CD4+ T cells from PBMCs cultured with HCoV-229E spike peptides, sampled before COVID-19 vaccination. This clonotype originated in a human donor who received a COVID-19 vaccine. Here the CDR3 reads CASSLAGNSYNEQFF. The CDR3 region has the DNA TGCGCCAGCAGCTTGGCGGGGAACTCCTACAATGAGCAGTTCTTC.